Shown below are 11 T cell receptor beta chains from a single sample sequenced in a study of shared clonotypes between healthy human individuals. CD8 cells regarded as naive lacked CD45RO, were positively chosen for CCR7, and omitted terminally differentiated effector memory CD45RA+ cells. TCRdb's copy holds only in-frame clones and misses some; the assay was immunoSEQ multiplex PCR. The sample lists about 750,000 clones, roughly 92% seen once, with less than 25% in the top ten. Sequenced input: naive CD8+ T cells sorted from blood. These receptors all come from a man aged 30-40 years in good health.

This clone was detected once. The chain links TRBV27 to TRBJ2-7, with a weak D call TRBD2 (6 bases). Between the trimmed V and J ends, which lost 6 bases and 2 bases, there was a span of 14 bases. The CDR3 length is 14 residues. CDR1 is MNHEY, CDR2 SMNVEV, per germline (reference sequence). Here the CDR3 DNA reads TGTGCCAGCAGCCCGGGACTTTCCACCTACGAGCAGTACTTC. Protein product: CASSPGLSTYEQYF.

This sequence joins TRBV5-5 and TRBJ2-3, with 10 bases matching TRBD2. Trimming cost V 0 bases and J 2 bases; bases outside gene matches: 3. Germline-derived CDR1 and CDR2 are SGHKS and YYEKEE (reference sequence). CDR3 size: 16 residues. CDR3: CASSLELAGFTDTQYF. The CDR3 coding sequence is TGTGCCAGCAGCTTGGAACTAGCGGGATTCACAGATACGCAGTATTTT.

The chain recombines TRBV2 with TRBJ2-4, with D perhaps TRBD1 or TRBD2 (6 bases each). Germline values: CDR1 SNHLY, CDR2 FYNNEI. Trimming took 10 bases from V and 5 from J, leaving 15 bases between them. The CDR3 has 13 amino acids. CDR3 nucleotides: TGTGCCACCCGAGTTAGGGGGGAAAACATTCAGTACTTC. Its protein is CATRVRGENIQYF.

The CDR3 DNA reads TGTGCCAGCAGCCGAGGTTGGGGGATTGATGAGCAGTTCTTC. It is translated as CASSRGWGIDEQFF. This chain uses TRBV13 with TRBJ2-1; D may correspond to TRBD1 or TRBD2 (5 bases each). CDR1 PRHDT and CDR2 FYEKMQ come from the germline V gene (reference sequence). The germline V and J ends were trimmed by 5 bases and 8 bases, with 16 bases remaining between them. This CDR3 has 14 amino acids.

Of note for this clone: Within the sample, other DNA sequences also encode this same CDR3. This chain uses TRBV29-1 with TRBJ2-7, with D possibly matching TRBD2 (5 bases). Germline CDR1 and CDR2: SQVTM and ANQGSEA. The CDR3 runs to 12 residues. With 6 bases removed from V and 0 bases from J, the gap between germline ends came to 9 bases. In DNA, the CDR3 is TGCAGCGTCGTGGGAGACTCCTACGAGCAGTACTTC. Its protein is CSVVGDSYEQYF.

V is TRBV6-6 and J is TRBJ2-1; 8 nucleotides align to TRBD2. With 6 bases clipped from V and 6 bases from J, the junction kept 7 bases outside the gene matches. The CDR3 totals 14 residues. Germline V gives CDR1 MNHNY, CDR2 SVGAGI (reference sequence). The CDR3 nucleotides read TGTGCCAGCAGGCCTGACGGGAGGGCCAATGAGCAGTTCTTC. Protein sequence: CASRPDGRANEQFF.

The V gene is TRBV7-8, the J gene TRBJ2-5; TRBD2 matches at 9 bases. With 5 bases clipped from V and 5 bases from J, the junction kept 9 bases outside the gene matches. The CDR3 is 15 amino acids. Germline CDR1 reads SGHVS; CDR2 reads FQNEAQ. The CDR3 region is CASSKRSSGKETQYF. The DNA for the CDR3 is TGTGCCAGCAGCAAAAGGTCTAGCGGGAAGGAGACCCAGTACTTC.

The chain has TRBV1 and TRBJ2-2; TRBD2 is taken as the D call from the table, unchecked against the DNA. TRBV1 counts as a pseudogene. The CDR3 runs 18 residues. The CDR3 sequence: CTSSQAFLGREDTGELFF. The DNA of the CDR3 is TGCACCAGCAGCCAAGCCTTTTTGGGGAGGGAGGACACCGGGGAGCTGTTTTTT.

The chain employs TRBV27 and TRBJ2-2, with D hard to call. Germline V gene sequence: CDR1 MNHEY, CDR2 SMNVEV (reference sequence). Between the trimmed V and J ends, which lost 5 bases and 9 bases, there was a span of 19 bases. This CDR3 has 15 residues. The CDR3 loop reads CASSTTGLGVRELFF. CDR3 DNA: TGTGCCAGCAGTACCACGGGTCTTGGAGTAAGGGAGCTGTTTTTT.

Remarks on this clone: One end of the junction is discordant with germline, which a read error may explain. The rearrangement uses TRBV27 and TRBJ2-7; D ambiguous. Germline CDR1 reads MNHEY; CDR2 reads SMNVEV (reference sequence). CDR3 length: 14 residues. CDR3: CPQPPTGTPYEQYF. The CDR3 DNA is TGCCCCCAGCCCCCCACCGGTACACCCTACGAGCAGTACTTC.

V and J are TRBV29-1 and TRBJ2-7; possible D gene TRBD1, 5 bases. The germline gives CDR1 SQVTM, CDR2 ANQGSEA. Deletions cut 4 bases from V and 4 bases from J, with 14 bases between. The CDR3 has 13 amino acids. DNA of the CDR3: TGCAGCGTTGTTTTCCAGGGTAAATACGAGCAGTACTTC. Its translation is CSVVFQGKYEQYF.